One sample yielded the 12 T cell receptor beta chains listed below, sequenced in a study of cytomegalovirus exposure and HLA in healthy donors (dated by TCRdb to 2016 to 2017). Library construction relied on the immunoSEQ multiplex PCR assay. For the multiplex PCR, a mixture combining 60 forward primers for TCR Vbeta segments and 13 reverse primers for TCR Jbeta segments was used. In its TCRdb copy, this immuneACCESS table keeps in-frame sequences only and misses some clones. Where compared with another copy, unresolved V genes explain less than half of these, and the others have no known cause. This sample comprises 200,000 or so clones, approximately 84% of them detected only once. The ten largest clones capture approximately 6% of the sample. The sequenced material came from PBMCs. All receptors derive from a woman aged 25 to 45 in good health and CMV-seropositive.

The rearrangement links TRBV2 to TRBJ2-7; D perhaps matches TRBD2 (6 bases). V lost 7 bases and J 2 bases, leaving 12 bases between the germline ends. Germline V gene sequence: CDR1 SNHLY, CDR2 FYNNEI. CDR3 length: 13 amino acids. This CDR3 reads CASNPGLPYEQYF. CDR3 bases: TGTGCCAGCAACCCGGGACTCCCCTACGAGCAGTACTTC.

The rearrangement joins TRBV7-8 to TRBJ2-7, with TRBD1 matching over 9 bases. V shed 6 bases, J shed 3 bases, and the junction held 9 bases outside the gene matches. CDR1 and CDR2 (germline): SGHVS, FQNEAQ. The CDR3 sequence is 15 residues long. CDR3 region: CASRNNRDRDYEQYF. CDR3 bases: TGTGCCAGCAGGAACAACCGGGACAGGGACTACGAGCAGTACTTC. The full variable domain, its missing parts supplied by reference TRBV7-8 and TRBJ2-7, is GAGVSQSPRYKVAKRGQDVALRCDPISGHVSLFWYQQALGQGPEFLTYFQNEAQLDKSGLPSDRFFAERPEGSVSTLKIQRTQQEDSAVYLCASRNNRDRDYEQYFGPGTRLTVT.

The chain has TRBV9 and TRBJ1-5; the D is unclear. The CDR3 covers 14 residues. V was clipped by 0 bases and J by 0 bases, with 4 bases between them. The germline V gene encodes CDR1 SGDLS and CDR2 YYNGEE. CDR3 nucleotide sequence: TGTGCCAGCAGCGTAGGAGATAGCAATCAGCCCCAGCATTTT. This codes for CASSVGDSNQPQHF. Together with reference TRBV9 and TRBJ1-5, the CDR3 gives the full variable domain: DSGVTQTPKHLITATGQRVTLRCSPRSGDLSVYWYQQSLDQGLQFLIQYYNGEERAKGNILERFSAQQFPDLHSELNLSSLELGDSALYFCASSVGDSNQPQHFGDGTRLSIL.

The sample holds a few counts of this clone. J is TRBJ2-1 and V is TRBV4-3; D is perhaps TRBD2 (7 bases). Trimming pared 4 bases from V and 9 bases from J, leaving 13 bases between. Germline V gene data show CDR1 as LGHNA and CDR2 as YSLEER. The CDR3 has 13 amino acids. The CDR3 DNA reads TGCGCCAGCAGCCGGGAGGGGGGGCTTGAGCAGTTCTTC. As protein: CASSREGGLEQFF.

This clone appeared once. The chain employs TRBV14 and TRBJ2-3; 15 bases match TRBD2. This CDR3 has 18 residues. CDR1 and CDR2 (germline): SGHDN, FVKESK. The ends lost 2 bases at V and 3 bases at J; junction bases unmatched: 6. This CDR3 reads CASSQPGGLAGGTDTQYF. CDR3 nucleotides: TGTGCCAGCAGCCAACCGGGGGGACTAGCGGGAGGAACAGATACGCAGTATTTT.

For this clone: At one end, the junction sequence differs from germline, possibly due to a read error. The chain recombines TRBV7-7 with TRBJ2-1, with D possibly TRBD1 on 5 matching bases. There are 15 residues in the CDR3. The germline gives CDR1 SSHAT, CDR2 FNYEAQ (reference sequence). CDR3 residues: CASSSGAQEYNEQFF. Written as DNA, the CDR3 is TGTGCTAGCAGCTCTGGGGCACAGGAATACAATGAGCAGTTCTTC.

The chain employs TRBV28 and TRBJ1-1; 8 bases are a match to TRBD1. Losses at the gene ends were 8 bases for V and 1 base for J; bases not matched to a gene: 6. The CDR3 is made up of 14 amino acids. Germline V gives CDR1 MDHEN, CDR2 SYDVKM. The CDR3 spells CASDRGGENTEAFF. As DNA, the CDR3 is TGTGCCAGCGACAGGGGAGGAGAGAACACTGAAGCTTTCTTT.

The chain uses TRBV28 and TRBJ2-2, with 7 bases that match TRBD2. V shed 6 bases and J 2 bases; nucleotides not matched to a gene: 6. Germline V CDR1 and CDR2: MDHEN, SYDVKM. The CDR3 sequence is 15 residues long. CDR3 DNA sequence: TGTGCCAGCAGAGCGGGGACTCACAACACCGGGGAGCTGTTTTTT. The encoded protein is CASRAGTHNTGELFF.

This clone was found once. V is TRBV6-6 and J is TRBJ2-7, with D maybe TRBD2 (5 bases). CDR1 and CDR2 (germline): MNHNY, SVGAGI (reference sequence). V dropped 2 bases and J dropped 5 bases, with 10 bases sitting between them. There are 13 residues in the CDR3. CDR3 sequence reads: CASSYGGSNEQYF. In DNA, the CDR3 is TGTGCCAGCAGTTACGGCGGGTCGAACGAGCAGTACTTC.

Within the sample, this clone is medium-sized. This sequence joins TRBV7-9 and TRBJ1-3; D not certain. Trimming shortened V by 5 bases and J by 8 bases, and 7 bases separated the two germline ends. The CDR3 runs 11 residues. The germline V gene encodes CDR1 SEHNR and CDR2 FQNEAQ (reference sequence). CDR3 residues: CASSAEYTIYF. DNA of the CDR3: TGTGCCAGCAGCGCCGAGTACACCATATATTTT.

The rearrangement uses TRBV10-3 and TRBJ2-4; 14 bases agree with TRBD2. Germline trimming cut 2 bases from V and 12 bases from J; bases unmatched to any gene: 3. CDR1 ENHRY and CDR2 SYGVKD come from the germline V gene. The CDR3 sequence is 14 residues long. The CDR3 DNA follows: TGTGCCATCAGTGAGGGGACTAGCGGGAGACATCAGTACTTC. This sequence encodes CAISEGTSGRHQYF.

The DNA for the CDR3 is TGTGCCAGCAGACACCCGGACAGGGGTAACACCGGGGAGCTGTTTTTT. This encodes CASRHPDRGNTGELFF. The chain has TRBV7-9 and TRBJ2-2; 9 positions agree with TRBD1. CDR1 and CDR2 from the germline V gene are SEHNR and FQNEAQ (reference sequence). The CDR3 contains 16 residues. V was clipped by 6 bases and J by 2 bases; unmatched bases: 7.